These 3 T cell receptor beta chains were sequenced from one sample in a study of OX40 agonist ivuxolimab in advanced cancers. Repertoires were generated with immunoSEQ multiplex PCR, while TCRdb's copy carries only in-frame clones and drops some. Here the sample spans 50,000 to 60,000 clones, more than 75% being singletons. This specimen consisted of CD4+ or CD8+ T cells sorted from blood, obtained in a trial of the OX40 agonist ivuxolimab. These receptor sequences come from an adult with an advanced solid tumor such as melanoma, head and neck, liver or kidney cancer.

J is TRBJ2-4 and V is TRBV9; D remains ambiguous. From germline, CDR1 is SGDLS and CDR2 YYNGEE. The CDR3 is 17 residues long. The V gene lost 3 bases and the J gene lost 1 base, with 17 bases spanning the gap. The CDR3 DNA is TGTGCCAGCAGCGCGTTCGATACGGGTGGGGCCAAAAACATTCAGTACTTC. It yields the protein CASSAFDTGGAKNIQYF.

The chain joins TRBV4-1 to TRBJ2-2, with 7 nucleotides matching TRBD1. The J segment lost 3 bases and the V segment lost 3 bases, leaving 10 bases of the junction unmatched. The length of the CDR3 is 17 residues. From germline, CDR1 is MGHRA and CDR2 YSYEKL. CDR3 nucleotide sequence: TGCGCCAGCAGCCAGGAATCCCGGGACAGAGACACCGGGGAGCTGTTTTTT. Its protein is CASSQESRDRDTGELFF.

The chain employs TRBV7-3 and TRBJ2-3; TRBD2 matches 12 bases. This CDR3 contains 17 residues. The germline CDR1 and CDR2 sequences are SGHTA and FQGTGA. V gave up 5 bases and J gave up 4 bases; unmatched junction bases: 10. The CDR3 loop reads CASSGGLAGGPADTQYF. CDR3 coding DNA: TGTGCCAGCAGCGGGGGGCTAGCGGGAGGGCCCGCAGATACGCAGTATTTT.